The 26 T cell receptor beta chains listed next were all sequenced from one sample in a study of T cell changes during pregnancy in multiple sclerosis. The repertoire was sequenced with immunoSEQ multiplex PCR; TCRdb's copy has only in-frame clones and lacks some. The data show 35,000 to 50,000 clones, approximately 80% seen once. The starting material was CD4+ T cells from peripheral blood mononuclear cells, obtained before pregnancy. These receptors were collected from a female donor with multiple sclerosis, enrolled in a pregnancy study.

The V gene is TRBV19, the J gene TRBJ2-4, with D possibly TRBD2 on 6 matching bases. The CDR3 runs 14 residues. Germline V gene data show CDR1 as LNHDA and CDR2 as SQIVND (reference sequence). Trimming cost V 8 bases and J 2 bases, with 13 bases left between them. CDR3 protein: CASWPGGTKNIQYF. CDR3 coding DNA: TGTGCCAGTTGGCCCGGCGGGACCAAAAACATTCAGTACTTC.

The V gene is TRBV6-5, the J gene TRBJ2-3; no reliable D call. Germline V CDR1 and CDR2: MNHEY, SVGAGI. The CDR3 contains 15 residues. V lost 8 bases and J 0 bases, leaving 15 bases between the germline ends. CDR3 DNA: TGTGCCAGCCGGCGCGGTCTTTGGAGCACAGATACGCAGTATTTT. Translating gives CASRRGLWSTDTQYF.

The chain combines TRBV6-5 with TRBJ1-5; D is undetermined. The germline V gene has CDR1 MNHEY and CDR2 SVGAGI. This CDR3 region has 15 residues. V lost 0 bases and J lost 4, with 10 bases in between. This chain's CDR3 is CASSYSTGNNQPQHF. The CDR3 DNA reads TGTGCCAGCAGTTACTCGACCGGGAATAATCAGCCCCAGCATTTT.

This clone occurred once. V is TRBV7-9 and J is TRBJ2-1, with 10 bases aligning to TRBD2. This CDR3 region has 16 residues. CDR1 and CDR2 (germline): SEHNR, FQNEAQ (reference sequence). The V segment lost 0 bases and the J segment 5 bases; nucleotides outside the gene matches: 4. The CDR3 reads CASSLAHGLADNEQFF. The DNA for the CDR3 is TGTGCCAGCAGCTTAGCGCATGGACTAGCGGACAATGAGCAGTTCTTC.

This clone was counted once. This sequence joins TRBV10-3 and TRBJ2-5, with D perhaps matching TRBD2 (6 bases). Germline CDR1 ENHRY, CDR2 SYGVKD. The V gene lost 8 bases and the J gene lost 1 base, with 17 bases spanning the gap. The CDR3 sequence is 15 residues long. CDR3 nucleotide sequence: TGTGCCATCGCCGGGAGCGGAGGGGCCCAAGAGACCCAGTACTTC. It codes for CAIAGSGGAQETQYF.

The chain carries TRBV29-1 and TRBJ2-7; the D gene is possibly TRBD1 (6 bases). Trimming removed 4 bases at V and 2 bases at J, with 12 bases between. Germline V CDR1 and CDR2: SQVTM, ANQGSEA. The CDR3 contains 13 residues. CDR3 region: CSVGAGAAYEQYF. The DNA for the CDR3 is TGCAGCGTTGGGGCAGGGGCAGCCTACGAGCAGTACTTC.

The rearrangement uses TRBV19 and TRBJ1-2; TRBD1 matches at 7 bases. Germline V lookup: CDR1 LNHDA, CDR2 SQIVND (reference sequence). V trimming: 8 bases; J trimming: 4 bases; junction bases outside the gene matches: 7. The CDR3 spans 13 residues. CDR3 nucleotides: TGTGCCAGTGGGACACAGGGGAGCTATGGCTACACCTTC. Protein: CASGTQGSYGYTF. Combining the CDR3 with reference TRBV19 and TRBJ1-2 gives the whole variable domain DGGITQSPKYLFRKEGQNVTLSCEQNLNHDAMYWYRQDPGQGLRLIYYSQIVNDFQKGDIAEGYSVSREKKESFPLTVTSAQKNPTAFYLCASGTQGSYGYTFGSGTRLTVV.

The chain joins TRBV5-5 to TRBJ1-2; the D is unclear. Germline lookup yields CDR1 SGHKS and CDR2 YYEKEE (reference sequence). Trimming took 1 base from V and 8 from J, leaving 9 bases between them. The CDR3 consists of 12 residues. The CDR3 spells CASSLKEMGYTF. In nucleotides, the CDR3 is TGTGCCAGCAGCTTGAAAGAGATGGGCTACACCTTC. Full variable domain (rest looked up from reference TRBV5-5 and TRBJ1-2): DAGVTQSPTHLIKTRGQQVTLRCSPISGHKSVSWYQQVLGQGPQFIFQYYEKEERGRGNFPDRFSARQFPNYSSELNVNALLLGDSALYLCASSLKEMGYTFGSGTRLTVV.

CDR3 DNA: TGTGCCTGGAGTCCCGTCGGCTACGAGCAGTACTTC. Encoded protein: CAWSPVGYEQYF. This rearrangement joins TRBV30 to TRBJ2-7; D is unclear. The CDR3 sequence is 12 residues long. V lost 2 bases and J lost 3, with 8 bases in between. Looked up from germline, CDR1 is GTSNPN and CDR2 is SVGIG (reference sequence).

J is TRBJ2-6 and V is TRBV5-6, with D possibly matching TRBD1 (6 bases). CDR1 and CDR2 from the germline V gene are SGHDT and YYEEEE. The CDR3 extends over 15 amino acids. Trimming took off 6 bases at V and 0 bases at J, with 10 bases between the two ends. CDR3 region: CASTYRVSGANVLTF. The CDR3, as DNA: TGTGCCAGCACATACAGGGTCTCTGGGGCCAACGTCCTGACTTTC.

Comments on this clone: At one end, the junction sequence differs from germline, possibly due to a read error. The J gene is TRBJ2-7, the V gene TRBV14; TRBD2 matches 16 bases. The CDR3 totals 15 residues. The germline V gene has CDR1 SGHDN and CDR2 FVKESK. The CDR3 here is CASSHAGTSGRALHF. The CDR3 nucleotides are TGTGCCAGCAGCCATGCCGGGACTAGCGGGAGGGCCTTACACTTC.

The chain employs TRBV14 and TRBJ2-7; 9 bases are a match to TRBD2. This CDR3 comprises 17 residues. The V gene's germline CDR1 is SGHDN and CDR2 FVKESK. After removal of 1 base from V and 5 bases from J, the junction contained 12 bases not matched to a gene. The CDR3 region has the DNA TGTGCCAGCAGCCAAGTACCTAGCGGGAAAATTCGCCACGAGCAGTACTTC. It translates to CASSQVPSGKIRHEQYF.

The V gene is TRBV7-2, the J gene TRBJ1-1; D might be TRBD1 (6 bases). CDR3 length: 14 amino acids. Germline CDR1 reads SGHTA; CDR2 reads FQGNSA. Trimming shortened V by 1 base and J by 7 bases, and 13 bases separated the two germline ends. This CDR3 is CASSLVGASYEAFF. For the CDR3, the DNA is TGTGCCAGCAGCTTAGTGGGGGCCAGCTATGAAGCTTTCTTT.

The J gene is TRBJ2-7, the V gene TRBV5-1, with D possibly TRBD1 on 6 matching bases. From germline, CDR1 is SGHRS and CDR2 YFSETQ. This CDR3 is built from 14 residues. Trimming removed 0 bases from V and 5 bases from J, with 12 bases in between. CDR3 amino acids: CASSLGQVFDEQYF. The CDR3 bases are TGCGCCAGCAGCTTGGGACAGGTTTTTGACGAGCAGTACTTC. Looking up the rest from reference TRBV5-1 and TRBJ2-7 gives the full variable domain: KAGVTQTPRYLIKTRGQQVTLSCSPISGHRSVSWYQQTPGQGLQFLFEYFSETQRNKGNFPGRFSGRQFSNSRSEMNVSTLELGDSALYLCASSLGQVFDEQYFGPGTRLTVT.

The chain carries TRBV6-5 and TRBJ2-1, with 11 positions matching TRBD2. The trim removed 4 bases at V and 1 base at J, leaving 3 bases unmatched. CDR1 is MNHEY, CDR2 SVGAGI, per germline. The CDR3 extends over 16 amino acids. The CDR3 reads CASSSASGRSYNEQFF. In nucleotides, the CDR3 is TGTGCCAGCAGTTCGGCTAGCGGGAGGTCCTACAATGAGCAGTTCTTC.

This chain uses TRBV29-1 with TRBJ2-3, with TRBD1 identical over 10 bases. Germline-derived CDR1 and CDR2 are SQVTM and ANQGSEA. The trim removed 6 bases at V and 1 base at J, leaving 4 bases unmatched. The CDR3 covers 14 residues. The CDR3 region has the DNA TGCAGCGTGACCGGGACAGGGGGCACAGATACGCAGTATTTT. It yields the protein CSVTGTGGTDTQYF.

The chain carries TRBV28 and TRBJ1-5; TRBD1 matches at 10 bases. The CDR3 runs to 15 residues. Trimming removed 8 bases from V and 3 bases from J; junction bases left unmatched: 7. CDR1 and CDR2 from the germline V gene are MDHEN and SYDVKM. In nucleotides, the CDR3 is TGTGCCAGCGCCGTGGGACAGGGGTTCAATCAGCCCCAGCATTTT. Translation gives CASAVGQGFNQPQHF.

Concerning this clone: The sample contains more than one DNA sequence encoding this CDR3. This rearrangement joins TRBV25-1 to TRBJ1-4, with 7 bases identical to TRBD1. The trim removed 4 bases at V and 7 bases at J, leaving 3 bases unmatched. Germline V lookup: CDR1 MGHDK, CDR2 SYGVNS. The CDR3 has 13 residues. The CDR3 coding sequence is TGTGCCAGCAGTGCAGGGGGAAGTGAAAAACTGTTTTTT. It translates to CASSAGGSEKLFF.

The chain has TRBV29-1 and TRBJ2-7; 7 bases match TRBD1. Germline V gene sequence: CDR1 SQVTM, CDR2 ANQGSEA. The J segment lost 2 bases and the V segment lost 4 bases, leaving 11 bases of the junction unmatched. The CDR3 contains 15 residues. CDR3 sequence (DNA): TGCAGCGTTGGGATTGGTGGGACAGCGACCTACGAGCAGTACTTC. Translating gives CSVGIGGTATYEQYF.

V is TRBV27 and J is TRBJ2-5, with a possible D match to TRBD2 (5 bases). The germline CDR1 and CDR2 sequences are MNHEY and SMNVEV (reference sequence). This CDR3 spans 14 amino acids. V was clipped by 3 bases and J by 2 bases, with 10 bases between them. The CDR3 reads CASSFAGVQETQYF. CDR3 sequence (DNA): TGTGCCAGCAGTTTCGCCGGGGTTCAAGAGACCCAGTACTTC.

The chain couples TRBV7-9 to TRBJ2-3, with D maybe TRBD1 (6 bases). From germline, CDR1 is SEHNR and CDR2 FQNEAQ (reference sequence). Trimming removed 5 bases from V and 6 bases from J, with 9 bases in between. This CDR3 is built from 12 residues. The CDR3 DNA reads as TGTGCCAGCAGCCCCCAGGGGGATACGCAGTATTTT. Translated, it gives CASSPQGDTQYF. Complete variable domain (other parts from reference TRBV7-9 and TRBJ2-3): DTGVSQNPRHKITKRGQNVTFRCDPISEHNRLYWYRQTLGQGPEFLTYFQNEAQLEKSRLLSDRFSAERPKGSFSTLEIQRTEQGDSAMYLCASSPQGDTQYFGPGTRLTVL.

The genes are TRBV6-1 and TRBJ2-1; 7 positions match TRBD2. Germline loops: CDR1 MNHNS, CDR2 SASEGT. V trimming: 4 bases; J trimming: 0 bases; junction bases outside the gene matches: 6. The CDR3 runs 16 residues. This chain's CDR3 is CASSGPSGSSYNEQFF. CDR3 bases: TGTGCCAGCAGTGGCCCTAGCGGAAGCTCCTACAATGAGCAGTTCTTC.

The V gene is TRBV10-3, the J gene TRBJ2-5; tentatively, D is TRBD1 (6 bases). Germline-derived CDR1 and CDR2 are ENHRY and SYGVKD. The CDR3 length is 17 residues. The V end lost 2 bases, the J end lost 5 bases, and 21 bases lay between the germline ends. CDR3 DNA sequence: TGTGCCATCAGTGAGGAAACAGGGTTGGGGGCGCGGGAGACCCAGTACTTC. It encodes CAISEETGLGARETQYF.

This sequence joins TRBV29-1 and TRBJ1-1, with D tentatively TRBD1 (5 bases). V gave up 7 bases and J gave up 3 bases, with 9 bases separating them. Germline loops: CDR1 SQVTM, CDR2 ANQGSEA. This CDR3 is 11 amino acids long. The CDR3 protein is CSADRYTEAFF. DNA of the CDR3: TGCAGCGCCGACAGATACACTGAAGCTTTCTTT.

The rearrangement uses TRBV18 and TRBJ2-5, with 9 bases lining up with TRBD1. V lost 2 bases to trimming and J lost 5 bases; unmatched junction nucleotides: 3. From germline, CDR1 is KGHSH and CDR2 LQKENI. The CDR3 is made up of 14 amino acids. CDR3 loop: CASSPGQGMETQYF. The CDR3 bases are TGTGCCAGCTCACCAGGACAGGGGATGGAGACCCAGTACTTC.

The chain links TRBV25-1 to TRBJ2-5, with D hard to call. Germline lookup yields CDR1 MGHDK and CDR2 SYGVNS. This CDR3 is 11 amino acids long. Trimming shortened V by 1 base and J by 7 bases, and 4 bases separated the two germline ends. The CDR3 coding sequence is TGTGCCAGCAGTGAATCGGTGACCCAGTACTTC. Translating it yields CASSESVTQYF.